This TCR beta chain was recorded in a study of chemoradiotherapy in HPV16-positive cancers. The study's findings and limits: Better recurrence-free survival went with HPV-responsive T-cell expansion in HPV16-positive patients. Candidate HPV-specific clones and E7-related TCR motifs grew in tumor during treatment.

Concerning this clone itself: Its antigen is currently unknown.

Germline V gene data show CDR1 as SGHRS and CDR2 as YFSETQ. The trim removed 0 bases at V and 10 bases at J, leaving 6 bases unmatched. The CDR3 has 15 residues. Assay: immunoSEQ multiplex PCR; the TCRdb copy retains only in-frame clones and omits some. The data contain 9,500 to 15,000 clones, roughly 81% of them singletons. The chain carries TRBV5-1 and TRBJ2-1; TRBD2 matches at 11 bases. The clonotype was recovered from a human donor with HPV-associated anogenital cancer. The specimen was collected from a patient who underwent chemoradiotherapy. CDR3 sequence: CASSLGLAGGDEQFF. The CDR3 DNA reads TGCGCCAGCAGCTTGGGGCTAGCGGGGGGTGACGAGCAGTTCTTC.